Listed below are T cell receptor beta chains from one sample, sequenced in a study of shared clonotypes between healthy human individuals. The table came from immunoSEQ multiplex PCR; TCRdb's copy has only in-frame clones and leaves some out. The table lists some 580,000 clones, 98% of them singletons. The sample consisted of naive CD8+ T cells sorted from blood. These receptor sequences come from a man aged 25-45 years in good health. Each CDR3 is given with its conserved first and last residue. The D gene is left open where the match is weak. Not every row has a clone size; where given, it reads once, few, many or a size class.

CDR3aa	CDR3nt	d_gene	j_gene	v_gene	abundance
CASSWTSGRRNEQFF	TGCGCCAGCAGCTGGACTAGCGGGAGGCGGAATGAGCAGTTCTTC	TRBD2	TRBJ2-1	TRBV5-1	.
CAWSVVTPEQYF	TGTGCCTGGAGTGTGGTCACTCCCGAGCAGTACTTC	.	TRBJ2-7	TRBV30	.
CASSPDGPGNTIYF	TGCGCCAGCAGCCCGGACGGACCTGGAAACACCATATATTTT	.	TRBJ1-3	TRBV4-1	.
CASSVGKGGWQFF	TGTGCCAGCAGCGTAGGGAAGGGAGGGTGGCAGTTCTTC	TRBD2	TRBJ2-1	TRBV9	.
CASSPTGSEQFF	TGTGCCAGCAGCCCAACAGGGAGTGAGCAGTTCTTC	.	TRBJ2-1	TRBV9	.
CSPPPYEQYF	TGCAGCCCCCCCCCTTACGAGCAGTACTTC	.	TRBJ2-7	TRBV29-1	.
CSVDTGEAGEAFF	TGCAGCGTTGATACAGGGGAGGCGGGCGAAGCTTTCTTT	TRBD1	TRBJ1-1	TRBV29-1	once
CASSPPSGFTYEQYF	TGCGCCAGCAGCCCGCCGAGCGGATTTACCTACGAGCAGTACTTC	.	TRBJ2-7	TRBV4-1	.
CASSLMKTGGSYEQYF	TGTGCCAGCAGCTTAATGAAAACAGGGGGCTCCTACGAGCAGTACTTC	TRBD1	TRBJ2-7	TRBV11-2	once
CASSLGGGGEQYF	TGTGCCAGCAGCTTAGGCGGGGGGGGCGAGCAGTACTTC	TRBD2	TRBJ2-7	TRBV11-3	.
CAWSVFQRGNIGELFF	TGTGCCTGGAGTGTATTTCAGCGGGGGAACATCGGGGAGCTGTTTTTT	TRBD2	TRBJ2-2	TRBV30	.